This T cell receptor (beta chain) was identified during a study of T cells in Graves' hyperthyroidism and ophthalmopathy. The V and J ends lost 7 bases and 0 bases respectively, with 13 bases between them. Germline V CDR1 and CDR2: LNHDA, SQIVND (reference sequence). CDR3 length: 15 amino acids. Many counts were recorded for this clonotype. No antigen is known for it. It was RNA transcripts that yielded the amplified TCR beta CDR3 regions. The study used the HTBI primer set for a first-round RT-PCR of the TCR CDR3. TCRdb itself ran the multiplex PCR reads through MiXCR, one entry per CDR3 protein. The sample contains under 400,000 distinct CDR3 sequences, around 14% of which appear only once. General study points: Most thyroid clonotypes expanded above 0.001 were also detected in blood.

Absent ophthalmopathy progression within 18 months defined stable Graves' hyperthyroidism. In patients aged 18 to 65, hyperthyroidism was newly diagnosed, with duration under 2 months. Patients were excluded for uncontrolled infection, other autoimmune disease, pregnancy or lactation. This TCR came from a woman aged 18-29 years with Graves' hyperthyroidism. The V call is TRBV19, the J call TRBJ1-5, with TRBD1 as a possible D gene (6 bases). Sequenced: blood. In DNA form, the CDR3 reads TGTGCCAGTATCGTGAGGGGGACTAGCAATCAGCCCCAGCATTTT. Its translation: CASIVRGTSNQPQHF.